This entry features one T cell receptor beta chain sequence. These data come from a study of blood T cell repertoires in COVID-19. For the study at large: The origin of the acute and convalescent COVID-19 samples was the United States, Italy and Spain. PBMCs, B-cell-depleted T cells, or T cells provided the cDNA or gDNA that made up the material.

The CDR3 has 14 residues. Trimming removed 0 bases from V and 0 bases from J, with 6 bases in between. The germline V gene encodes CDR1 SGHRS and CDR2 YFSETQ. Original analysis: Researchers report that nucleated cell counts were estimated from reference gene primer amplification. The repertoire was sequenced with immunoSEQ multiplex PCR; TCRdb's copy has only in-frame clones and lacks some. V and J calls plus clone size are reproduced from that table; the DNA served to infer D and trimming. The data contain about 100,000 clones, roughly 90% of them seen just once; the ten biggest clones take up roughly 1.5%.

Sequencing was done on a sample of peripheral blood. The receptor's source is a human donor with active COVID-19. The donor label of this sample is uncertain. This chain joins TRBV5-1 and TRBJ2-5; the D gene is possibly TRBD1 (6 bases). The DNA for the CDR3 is TGCGCCAGCAGCTTGGGGACAGACCAAGAGACCCAGTACTTC. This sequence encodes CASSLGTDQETQYF.